This T cell receptor beta chain was sequenced during a study of cytomegalovirus exposure and HLA in healthy donors. Study as a whole: Unique TCRs numbering around 80 million, obtained from HLA-typed donors, made up an early data release.

The germline V and J ends were trimmed by 1 base and 3 bases, with 9 bases remaining between them. The CDR3 is 15 residues long. From germline, CDR1 is SGHAT and CDR2 FQNNGV. Amplification used 60 Vbeta primers and 13 Jbeta primers. Only in-frame clones appear in the TCRdb table, and some are missing; sequencing was by immunoSEQ multiplex PCR. The sample records under 110,000 clones, 75% being singletons. Study conclusions and caveats: Cytomegalovirus association was assigned to 170 or so TCR beta chains. Later work associated roughly 17,000 TCR beta sequences with HLA alleles at 0.05 false discovery rate. Specific recognition of CMV antigens was confirmed in vitro for a few chains (all CMV-associated).

A word on this clone: Its antigen is currently unknown.

The sequence was obtained from a male donor in good health and CMV-seropositive. The sequenced sample consisted of PBMCs. V usage is TRBV11-2 and J usage is TRBJ1-4; TRBD1 is a possible D gene (6 bases). DNA for the CDR3: TGTGCCAGCAGCTTAGTTCGGACAGCTAATGAAAAACTGTTTTTT. This sequence encodes CASSLVRTANEKLFF.